This TCR beta chain was identified in a study of beta chain features in type 1 diabetes. Isolated RNA was reverse transcribed in full, so expressed TCRB transcripts were sequenced. Clones were read by immunoSEQ multiplex PCR, and TCRdb kept only the in-frame ones, dropping some. The table includes around 400,000 clones, roughly 12% detected once. This clone was seen only a few times. One heparinised draw of blood, averaging about 116 mL, came from each donor. Germline V gives CDR1 SGHTS, CDR2 YDEGEE. The CDR3 totals 19 residues. V shed 4 bases and J 4 bases; nucleotides not matched to a gene: 16. The clonotype was recovered from a man between 18 and 35 years old in good health. Sequenced input: naive CD4+ T cells from blood. J is TRBJ2-5 and V is TRBV5-8; 13 bases are a match to TRBD2. DNA of the CDR3: TGTGCCAGCAGCCCTAATCCTGGACTAGCGGGAGCTCGGGCAGAGACCCAGTACTTC. Translated, it gives CASSPNPGLAGARAETQYF.